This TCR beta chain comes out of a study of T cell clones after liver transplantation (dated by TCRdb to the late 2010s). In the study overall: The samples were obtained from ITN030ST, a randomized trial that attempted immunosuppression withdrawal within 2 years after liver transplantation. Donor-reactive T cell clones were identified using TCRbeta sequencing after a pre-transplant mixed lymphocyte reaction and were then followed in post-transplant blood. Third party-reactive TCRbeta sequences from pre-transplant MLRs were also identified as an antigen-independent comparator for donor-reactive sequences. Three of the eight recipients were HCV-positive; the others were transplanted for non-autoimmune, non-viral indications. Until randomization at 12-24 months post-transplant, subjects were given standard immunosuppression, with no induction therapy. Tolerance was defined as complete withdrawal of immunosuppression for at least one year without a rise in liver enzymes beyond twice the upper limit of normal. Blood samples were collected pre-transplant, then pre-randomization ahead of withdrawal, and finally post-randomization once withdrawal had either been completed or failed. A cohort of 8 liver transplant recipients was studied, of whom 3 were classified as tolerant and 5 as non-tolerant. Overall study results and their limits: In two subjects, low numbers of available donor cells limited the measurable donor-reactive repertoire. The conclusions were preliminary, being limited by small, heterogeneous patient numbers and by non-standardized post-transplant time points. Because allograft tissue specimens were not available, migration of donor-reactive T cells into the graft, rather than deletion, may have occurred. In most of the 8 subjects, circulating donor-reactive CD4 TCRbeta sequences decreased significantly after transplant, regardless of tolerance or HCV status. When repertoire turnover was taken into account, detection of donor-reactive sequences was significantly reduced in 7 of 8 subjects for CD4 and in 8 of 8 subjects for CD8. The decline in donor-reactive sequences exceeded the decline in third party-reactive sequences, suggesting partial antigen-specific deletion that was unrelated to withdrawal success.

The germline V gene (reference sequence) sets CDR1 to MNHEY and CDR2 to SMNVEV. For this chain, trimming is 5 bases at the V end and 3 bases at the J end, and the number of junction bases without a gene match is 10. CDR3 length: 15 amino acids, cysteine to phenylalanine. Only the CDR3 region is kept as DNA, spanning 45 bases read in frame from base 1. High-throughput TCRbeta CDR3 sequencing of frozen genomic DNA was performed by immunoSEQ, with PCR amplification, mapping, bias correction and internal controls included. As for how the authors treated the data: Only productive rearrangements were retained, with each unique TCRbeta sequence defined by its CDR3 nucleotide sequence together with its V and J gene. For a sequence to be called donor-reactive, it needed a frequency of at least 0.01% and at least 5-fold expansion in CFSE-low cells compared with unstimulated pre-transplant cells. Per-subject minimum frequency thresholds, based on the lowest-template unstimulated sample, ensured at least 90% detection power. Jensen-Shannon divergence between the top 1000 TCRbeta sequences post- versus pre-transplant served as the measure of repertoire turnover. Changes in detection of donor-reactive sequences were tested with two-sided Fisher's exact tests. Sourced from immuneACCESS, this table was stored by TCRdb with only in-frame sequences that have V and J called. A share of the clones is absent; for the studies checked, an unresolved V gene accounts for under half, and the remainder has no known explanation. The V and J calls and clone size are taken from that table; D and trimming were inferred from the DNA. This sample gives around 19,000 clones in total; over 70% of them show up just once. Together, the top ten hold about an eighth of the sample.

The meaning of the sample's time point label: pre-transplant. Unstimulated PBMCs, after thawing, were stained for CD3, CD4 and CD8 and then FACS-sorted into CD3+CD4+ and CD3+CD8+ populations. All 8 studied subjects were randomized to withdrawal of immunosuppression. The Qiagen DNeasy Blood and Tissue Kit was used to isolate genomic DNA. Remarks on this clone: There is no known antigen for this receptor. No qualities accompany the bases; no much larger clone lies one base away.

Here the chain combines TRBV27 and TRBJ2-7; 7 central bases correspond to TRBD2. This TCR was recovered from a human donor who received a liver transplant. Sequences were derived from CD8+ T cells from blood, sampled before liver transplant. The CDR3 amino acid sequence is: CASSPGGEPHYEQYF. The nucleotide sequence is TGTGCCAGCAGTCCTGGGGGGGAGCCGCACTACGAGCAGTACTTC.